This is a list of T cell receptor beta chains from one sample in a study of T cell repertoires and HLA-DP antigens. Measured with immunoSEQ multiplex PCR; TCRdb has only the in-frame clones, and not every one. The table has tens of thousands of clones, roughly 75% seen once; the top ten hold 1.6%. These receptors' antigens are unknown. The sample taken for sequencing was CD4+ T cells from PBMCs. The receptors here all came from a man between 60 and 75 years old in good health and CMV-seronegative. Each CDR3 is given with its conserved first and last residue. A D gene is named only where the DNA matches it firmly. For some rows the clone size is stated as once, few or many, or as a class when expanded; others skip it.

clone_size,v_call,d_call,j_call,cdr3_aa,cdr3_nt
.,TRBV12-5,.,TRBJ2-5,CASGLDLETQYF,TGTGCTAGTGGTTTGGACCTGGAGACCCAGTACTTC
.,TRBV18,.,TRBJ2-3,CASSPRIRDAASTDTQYF,TGTGCCAGCTCACCTCGAATACGGGACGCTGCTAGCACAGATACGCAGTATTTT
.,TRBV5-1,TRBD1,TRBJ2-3,CASSLDGTGRTDTQYF,TGCGCCAGCAGCTTGGACGGGACAGGGAGGACAGATACGCAGTATTTT
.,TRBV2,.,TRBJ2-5,CASSRDWIQETQYF,TGTGCCAGCAGTAGGGACTGGATACAAGAGACCCAGTACTTC
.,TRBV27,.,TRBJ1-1,CASSLSFSGALGTEAFF,TGTGCCAGCAGTTTATCATTCTCAGGGGCGCTGGGCACTGAAGCTTTCTTT
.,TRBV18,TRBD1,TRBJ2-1,CASSPGTGGYNEQFF,TGTGCCAGCTCTCCCGGGACAGGGGGCTACAATGAGCAGTTCTTC
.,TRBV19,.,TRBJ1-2,CASARDIIYGYTF,TGTGCCTCAGCTAGGGACATAATCTATGGCTACACCTTC
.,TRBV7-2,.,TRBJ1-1,CASSPTGGLRTEAFF,TGTGCCAGCAGCCCAACGGGGGGTTTGAGGACTGAAGCTTTCTTT
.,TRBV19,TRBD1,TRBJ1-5,CATEEQGAWQPQHF,TGTGCTACAGAGGAACAGGGGGCATGGCAGCCCCAGCATTTT
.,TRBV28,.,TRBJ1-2,CASSLLARGYGYTF,TGTGCCAGCAGTTTATTAGCCAGGGGCTATGGCTACACCTTC
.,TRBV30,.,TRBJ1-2,CAWSVARWRRGYTF,TGTGCCTGGAGTGTAGCCCGGTGGCGGCGTGGCTACACCTTC
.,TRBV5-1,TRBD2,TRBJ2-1,CASSLEGLAGPNEQFF,TGCGCCAGCAGCTTGGAAGGACTAGCGGGACCAAATGAGCAGTTCTTC
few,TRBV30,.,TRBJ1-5,CAWSGTGNQPQHF,TGTGCCTGGAGTGGGACTGGGAATCAGCCCCAGCATTTT
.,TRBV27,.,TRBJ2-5,CASSLSGETQYF,TGTGCCAGCAGTTTATCGGGGGAGACCCAGTACTTC
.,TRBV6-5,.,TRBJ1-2,CASSYGGGYTF,TGTGCCAGCAGTTATGGGGGTGGCTACACCTTC